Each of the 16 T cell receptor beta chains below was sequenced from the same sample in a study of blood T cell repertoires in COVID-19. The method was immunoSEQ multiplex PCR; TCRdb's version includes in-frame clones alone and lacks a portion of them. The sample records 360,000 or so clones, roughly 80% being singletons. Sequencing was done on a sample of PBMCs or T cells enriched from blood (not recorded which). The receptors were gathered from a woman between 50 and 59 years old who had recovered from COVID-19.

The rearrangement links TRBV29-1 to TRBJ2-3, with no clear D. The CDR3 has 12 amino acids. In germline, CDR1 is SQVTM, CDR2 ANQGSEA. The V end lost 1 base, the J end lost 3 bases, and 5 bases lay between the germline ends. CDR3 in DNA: TGCAGCGTTGAAGTGGCTACAGATACGCAGTATTTT. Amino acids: CSVEVATDTQYF.

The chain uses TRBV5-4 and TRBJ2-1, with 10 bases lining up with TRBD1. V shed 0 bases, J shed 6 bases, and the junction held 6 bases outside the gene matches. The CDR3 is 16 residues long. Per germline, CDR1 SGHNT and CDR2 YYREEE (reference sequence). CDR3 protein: CASSLGGTGALNEQFF. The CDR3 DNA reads TGTGCCAGCAGCTTGGGTGGGACAGGGGCTCTCAATGAGCAGTTCTTC.

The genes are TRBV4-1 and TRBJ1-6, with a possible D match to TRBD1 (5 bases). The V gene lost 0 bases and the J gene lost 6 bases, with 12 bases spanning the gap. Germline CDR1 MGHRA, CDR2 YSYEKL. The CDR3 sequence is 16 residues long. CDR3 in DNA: TGCGCCAGCAGCCAAGAATTCAGGGTGAGTAATTCACCCCTCCACTTT. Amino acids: CASSQEFRVSNSPLHF.

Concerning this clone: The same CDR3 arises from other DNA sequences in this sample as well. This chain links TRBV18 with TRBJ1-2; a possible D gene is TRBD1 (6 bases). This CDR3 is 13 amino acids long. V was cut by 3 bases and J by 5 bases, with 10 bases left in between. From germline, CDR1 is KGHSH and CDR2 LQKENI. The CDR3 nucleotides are TGTGCCAGCTCACCGGACAGAGAGTATGGCTACACCTTC. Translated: CASSPDREYGYTF. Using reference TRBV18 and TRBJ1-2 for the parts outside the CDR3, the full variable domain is NAGVMQNPRHLVRRRGQEARLRCSPMKGHSHVYWYRQLPEEGLKFMVYLQKENIIDESGMPKERFSAEFPKEGPSILRIQQVVRGDSAAYFCASSPDREYGYTFGSGTRLTVV.

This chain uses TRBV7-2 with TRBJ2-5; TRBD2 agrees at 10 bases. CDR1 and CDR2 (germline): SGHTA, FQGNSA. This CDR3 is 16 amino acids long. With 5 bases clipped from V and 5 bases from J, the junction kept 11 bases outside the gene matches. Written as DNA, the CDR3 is TGTGCCAGCAGCCGTGGGTCTAGCGGGGGATGGGAGACCCAGTACTTC. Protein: CASSRGSSGGWETQYF.

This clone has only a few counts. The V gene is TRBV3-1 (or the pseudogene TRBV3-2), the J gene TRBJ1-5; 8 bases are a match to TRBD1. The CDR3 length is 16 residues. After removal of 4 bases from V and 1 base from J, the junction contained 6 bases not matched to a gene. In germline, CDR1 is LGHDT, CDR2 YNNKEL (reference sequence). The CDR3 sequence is CASSPVQGESNQPQHF. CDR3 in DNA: TGTGCCAGCAGCCCAGTACAGGGGGAAAGCAATCAGCCCCAGCATTTT.

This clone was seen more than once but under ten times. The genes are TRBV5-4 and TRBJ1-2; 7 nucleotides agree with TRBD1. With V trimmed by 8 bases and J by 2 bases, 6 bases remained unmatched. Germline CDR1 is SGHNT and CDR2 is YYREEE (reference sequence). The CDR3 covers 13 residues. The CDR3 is CASSGTENYGYTF. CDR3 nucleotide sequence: TGTGCCAGTTCCGGGACAGAGAACTATGGCTACACCTTC.

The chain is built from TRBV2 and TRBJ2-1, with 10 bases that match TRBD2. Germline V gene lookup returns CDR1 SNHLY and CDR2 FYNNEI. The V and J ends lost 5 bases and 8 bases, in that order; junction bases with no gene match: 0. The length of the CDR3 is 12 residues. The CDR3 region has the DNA TGTGCCAGCAGTCTAGCGGGAGATGAGCAGTTCTTC. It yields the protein CASSLAGDEQFF.

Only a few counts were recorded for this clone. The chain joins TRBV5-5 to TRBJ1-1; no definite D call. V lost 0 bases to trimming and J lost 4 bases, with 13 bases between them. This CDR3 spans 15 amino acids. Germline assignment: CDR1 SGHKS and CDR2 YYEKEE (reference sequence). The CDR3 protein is CASSLAGNMGTEAFF. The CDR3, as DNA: TGTGCCAGCAGCTTGGCCGGGAACATGGGCACTGAAGCTTTCTTT.

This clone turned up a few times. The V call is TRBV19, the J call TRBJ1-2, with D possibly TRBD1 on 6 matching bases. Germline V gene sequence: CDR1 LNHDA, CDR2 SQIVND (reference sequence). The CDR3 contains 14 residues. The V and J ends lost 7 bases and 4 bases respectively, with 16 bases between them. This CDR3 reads CASKGGRSVYGYTF. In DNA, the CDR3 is TGTGCCAGTAAGGGGGGGCGATCCGTCTATGGCTACACCTTC.

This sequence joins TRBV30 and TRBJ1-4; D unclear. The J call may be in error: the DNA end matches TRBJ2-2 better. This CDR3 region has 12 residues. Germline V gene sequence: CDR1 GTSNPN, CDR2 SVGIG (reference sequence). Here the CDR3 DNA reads TGTGCCTGGAGTGTATCCAGCCTGGAGCTGTTTTTT. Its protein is CAWSVSSLELFF.

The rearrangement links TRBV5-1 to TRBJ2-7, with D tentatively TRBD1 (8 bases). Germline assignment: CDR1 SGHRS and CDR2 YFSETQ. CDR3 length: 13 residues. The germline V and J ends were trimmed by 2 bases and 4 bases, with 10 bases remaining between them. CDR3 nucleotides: TGCGCCAGCAGCTTACAGGGGGGGTACGAGCAGTACTTC. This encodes CASSLQGGYEQYF.

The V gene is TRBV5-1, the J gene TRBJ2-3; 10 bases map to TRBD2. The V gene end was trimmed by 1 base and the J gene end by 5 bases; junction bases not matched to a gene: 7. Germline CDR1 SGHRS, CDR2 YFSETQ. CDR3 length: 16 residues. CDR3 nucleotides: TGCGCCAGCAGCTTGAAACTAGCGGGGCTGGGAGATACGCAGTATTTT. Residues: CASSLKLAGLGDTQYF.

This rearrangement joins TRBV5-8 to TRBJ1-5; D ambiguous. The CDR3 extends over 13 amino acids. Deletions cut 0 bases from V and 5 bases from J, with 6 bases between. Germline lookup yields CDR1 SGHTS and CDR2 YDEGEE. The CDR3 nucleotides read TGTGCCAGCAGCTTGGGTCAATATCAGCCCCAGCATTTT. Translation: CASSLGQYQPQHF.

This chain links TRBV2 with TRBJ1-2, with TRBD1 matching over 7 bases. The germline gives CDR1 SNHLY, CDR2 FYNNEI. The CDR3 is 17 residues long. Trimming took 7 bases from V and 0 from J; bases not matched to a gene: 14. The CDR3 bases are TGTGCCAGCACCAAGGGGGTACAGGGGAAAGCTAACTATGGCTACACCTTC. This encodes CASTKGVQGKANYGYTF.

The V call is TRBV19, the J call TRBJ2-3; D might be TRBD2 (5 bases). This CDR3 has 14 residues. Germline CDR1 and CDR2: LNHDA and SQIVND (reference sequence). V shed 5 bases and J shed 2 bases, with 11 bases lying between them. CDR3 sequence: CASSGSFITDTQYF. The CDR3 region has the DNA TGTGCCAGTAGTGGGAGCTTTATCACAGATACGCAGTATTTT.